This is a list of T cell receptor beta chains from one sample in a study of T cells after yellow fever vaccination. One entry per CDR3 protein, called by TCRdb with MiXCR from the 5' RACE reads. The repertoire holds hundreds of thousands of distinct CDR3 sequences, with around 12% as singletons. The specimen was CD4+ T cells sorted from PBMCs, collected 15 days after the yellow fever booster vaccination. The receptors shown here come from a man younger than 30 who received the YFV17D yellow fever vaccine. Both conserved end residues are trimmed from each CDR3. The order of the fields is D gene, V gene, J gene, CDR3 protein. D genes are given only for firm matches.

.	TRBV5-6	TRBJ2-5	ASSVTTTETQY
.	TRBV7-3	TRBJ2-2	ASSRAGISNTGELF
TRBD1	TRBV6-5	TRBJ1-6	ASSRALGQAGGISPLH
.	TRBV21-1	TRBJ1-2	ASSYRDRVYGYT
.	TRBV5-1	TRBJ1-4	ASSLAGEKLF
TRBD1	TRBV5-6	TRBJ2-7	ASSSDRGRYEQY
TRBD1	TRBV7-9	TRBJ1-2	ASSLRDRGPGYT
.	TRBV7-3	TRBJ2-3	ASIPFGLSPITQY
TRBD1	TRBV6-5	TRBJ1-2	ASSYHRGERGYT
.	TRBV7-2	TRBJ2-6	ASSLGYNSGANVLT
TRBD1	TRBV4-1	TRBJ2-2	ASSQVAGQGLYTGELF
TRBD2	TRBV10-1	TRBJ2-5	ASSESMGVLAGETQY
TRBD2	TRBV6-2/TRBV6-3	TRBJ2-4	ASSYSRTSAKNIQY
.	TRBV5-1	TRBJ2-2	ASSLEVQGSGELF
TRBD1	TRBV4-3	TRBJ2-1	ASSPSPQGAGEQF
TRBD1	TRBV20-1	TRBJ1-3	SASGRQGDTIY
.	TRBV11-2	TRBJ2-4	ASSFPRTTVAKNIQY
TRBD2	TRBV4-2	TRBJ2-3	ASSQVGTSGKNTQY
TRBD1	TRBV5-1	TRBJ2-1	ASSSDRIEF
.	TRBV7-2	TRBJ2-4	ASSEGGAAKNIQY
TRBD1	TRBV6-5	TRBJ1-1	ASSDGTGGPEAF
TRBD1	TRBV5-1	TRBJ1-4	ASSPSRQGGEKLF
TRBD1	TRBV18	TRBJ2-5	ASSPRSGTVQETQY
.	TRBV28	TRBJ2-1	ASAGPYNEQF
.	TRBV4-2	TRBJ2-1	ASSQDPASQSVEQF
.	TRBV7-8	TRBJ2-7	ASSYRTLGSYEQY
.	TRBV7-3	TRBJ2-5	ASSPTGTLQETQY
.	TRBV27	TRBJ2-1	ASSLSWGAQF
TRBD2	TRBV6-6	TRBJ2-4	ASSPPGRGGENIQY
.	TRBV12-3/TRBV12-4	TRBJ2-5	ASSLGLHGETQY
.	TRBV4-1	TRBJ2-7	ASSQPDRAPEQY
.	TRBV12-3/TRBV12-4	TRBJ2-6	ASSSLATGANVLT
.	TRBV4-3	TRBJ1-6	ASSQGGGVDSPLH
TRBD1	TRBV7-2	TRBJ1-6	ASNGDRRSPLH
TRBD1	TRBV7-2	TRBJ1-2	ASSGTGHRGGYT
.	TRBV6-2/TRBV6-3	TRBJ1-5	ASSPGRAPGGNQPQH
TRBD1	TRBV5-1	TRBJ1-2	ASSSTTGGYGYT
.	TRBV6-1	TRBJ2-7	ASTVPRGIYEQY
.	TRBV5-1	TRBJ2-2	ASTGTAYTGELF
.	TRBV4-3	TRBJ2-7	ASSQGAGAGYEQY
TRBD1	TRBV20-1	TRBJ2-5	SGDREETQY